The clone carrying this TCR beta chain was counted a few times. As yet, its antigen is unknown. Assay used: immunoSEQ multiplex PCR; TCRdb lists only in-frame clones, some missing. The table lists about 64,000 clones, approximately 72% of them singletons. Following 10 days of culture, CD4+ T cells were isolated. This individual tested PCR-positive for SARS-CoV-2 infection between March and December 2020. This specimen belongs to a study of vaccination effects on CD4 cells after COVID-19. Across the whole study: Each person got two doses of an mRNA SARS-CoV-2 vaccine, BNT162b2 or mRNA-1273.

This CDR3 is built from 15 residues. The V segment lost 7 bases and the J segment 6 bases; nucleotides outside the gene matches: 13. In germline, CDR1 is MNHEY, CDR2 SVGAGI. The specimen comprised CD4+ T cells from PBMCs cultured without peptide, sampled before COVID-19 vaccination. The chain joins TRBV6-5 to TRBJ1-2, with 8 bases identical to TRBD1. This TCR derives from a human donor who had a prior SARS-CoV-2 infection. CDR3 loop: CASTGQGFFYDGYTF. The CDR3 DNA is TGTGCCAGCACTGGACAGGGATTTTTTTACGATGGCTACACCTTC.